The sequence of this T cell receptor beta chain was determined in a study of OX40 agonist ivuxolimab in advanced cancers. Repertoires were generated with immunoSEQ multiplex PCR, while TCRdb's copy carries only in-frame clones and drops some. The repertoire holds roughly 62,000 clones, around 90% seen once, with 3.8% in the top ten. Germline V gene lookup returns CDR1 MNHEY and CDR2 SMNVEV (reference sequence). The CDR3 consists of 12 residues. V was trimmed by 5 bases and J by 6 bases, leaving 9 bases between them. V gene TRBV27 combines with J gene TRBJ2-3, with D maybe TRBD2 (5 bases). This sequence was found in an adult with an advanced solid tumor such as melanoma, head and neck, liver or kidney cancer. This sample comprised CD4+ or CD8+ T cells sorted from blood, obtained in a trial of the OX40 agonist ivuxolimab. The CDR3 coding sequence is TGTGCCAGCAGTGATAGCGTGGATACGCAGTATTTT. This translates into CASSDSVDTQYF.